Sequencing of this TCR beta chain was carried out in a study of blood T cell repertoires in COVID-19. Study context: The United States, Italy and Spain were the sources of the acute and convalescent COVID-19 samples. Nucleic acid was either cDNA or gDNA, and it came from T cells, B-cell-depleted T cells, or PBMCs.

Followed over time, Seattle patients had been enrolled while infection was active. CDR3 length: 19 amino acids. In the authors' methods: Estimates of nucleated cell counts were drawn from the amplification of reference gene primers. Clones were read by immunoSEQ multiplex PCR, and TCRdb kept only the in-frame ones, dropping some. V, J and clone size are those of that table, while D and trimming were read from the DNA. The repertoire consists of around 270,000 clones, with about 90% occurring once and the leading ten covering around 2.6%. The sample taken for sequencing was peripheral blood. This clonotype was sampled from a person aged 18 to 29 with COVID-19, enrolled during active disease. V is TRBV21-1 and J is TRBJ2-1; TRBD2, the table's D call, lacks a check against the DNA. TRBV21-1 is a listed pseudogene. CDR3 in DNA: TGTGCCAGCAGCAAAGCTATTGGAAAGGGAGTCAGGGACTTCAGTGAGCAGTTCTTC. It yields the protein CASSKAIGKGVRDFSEQFF.